The subject of this entry is one T cell receptor (beta chain). What it binds is unknown. Trimming shortened V by 4 bases and J by 0 bases, and 18 bases separated the two germline ends. Germline V gene sequence: CDR1 SGHRS, CDR2 YFSETQ. The CDR3 consists of 17 residues. These data originate in a study of shared clonotypes between healthy human individuals. Overall study results and limits: Among several donors, approximately 5.4% of naive CD4 clonotypes were found in common. Estimated richness values were generally larger in naive subsets than in memory subsets.

A split of CD4+ cells into CD45RA+ naive and CD45RA-negative memory subsets was performed. Replicate PCRs for sorted subsets used roughly 200 ng DNA; this equaled 25,000 to 35,000 T cell genomes. Using immunoSEQ multiplex PCR, the repertoire was profiled, and TCRdb retains in-frame clones only, with some absent. The sample includes roughly 2,500,000 clones, 80% to 95% of them seen just once. Sequenced input: naive CD4+ T cells from PBMCs. Described subset: CD45RA+ positively selected. The receptor comes from a young man in good health. Some clones in this sample may be carry-over from other donors' samples. This chain links TRBV5-1 with TRBJ2-3, with D possibly TRBD2 on 7 matching bases. The CDR3 DNA follows: TGCGCCAGCAGCGCCCCGGGGGGCCGGGTTAGCACAGATACGCAGTATTTT. Translated: CASSAPGGRVSTDTQYF.